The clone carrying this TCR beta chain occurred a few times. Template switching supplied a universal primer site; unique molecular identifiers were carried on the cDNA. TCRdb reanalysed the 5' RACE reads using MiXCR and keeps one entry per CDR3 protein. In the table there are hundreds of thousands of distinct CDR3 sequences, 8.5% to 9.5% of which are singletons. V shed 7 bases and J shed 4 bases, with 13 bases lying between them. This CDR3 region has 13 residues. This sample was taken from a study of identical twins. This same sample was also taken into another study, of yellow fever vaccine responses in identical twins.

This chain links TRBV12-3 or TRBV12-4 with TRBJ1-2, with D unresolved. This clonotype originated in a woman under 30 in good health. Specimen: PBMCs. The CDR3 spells CASTQSWRYGYTF. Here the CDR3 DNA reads TGTGCCAGCACCCAGAGCTGGCGCTATGGCTACACCTTC.